This T cell receptor (beta chain) was sequenced for a study of T-cell memory formation after mild COVID-19. With V trimmed by 1 base and J by 2 bases, 1 base remained unmatched. CDR1 and CDR2 from the germline V gene are LNHNV and YYDKDF (reference sequence). The CDR3 runs to 14 residues. TCRdb processed the 5' RACE reads anew with MiXCR; each CDR3 protein has one entry. The repertoire holds approximately 400,000 distinct CDR3 sequences, roughly 17% seen once, with around a fifth in the top ten. Study-wide points: Contracting CD8+ clones were enriched in EMRA, CD4+ mainly in CM and EM.

The sample holds many counts of this clonotype. Its antigen is unidentified. The sequenced sample consisted of PBMCs or a T cell subset sorted from them (not recorded which). The chain is built from TRBV15 and TRBJ2-5; 7 positions match TRBD2. The TCR sequence derives from a man aged 18-30 years who had mild COVID-19 (a few samples of this study predate the infection). Cell type and time point are not known. CDR3 sequence reads: CATSRGLAQETQYF. The CDR3, as DNA: TGTGCCACCAGCAGAGGACTAGCTCAAGAGACCCAGTACTTC.